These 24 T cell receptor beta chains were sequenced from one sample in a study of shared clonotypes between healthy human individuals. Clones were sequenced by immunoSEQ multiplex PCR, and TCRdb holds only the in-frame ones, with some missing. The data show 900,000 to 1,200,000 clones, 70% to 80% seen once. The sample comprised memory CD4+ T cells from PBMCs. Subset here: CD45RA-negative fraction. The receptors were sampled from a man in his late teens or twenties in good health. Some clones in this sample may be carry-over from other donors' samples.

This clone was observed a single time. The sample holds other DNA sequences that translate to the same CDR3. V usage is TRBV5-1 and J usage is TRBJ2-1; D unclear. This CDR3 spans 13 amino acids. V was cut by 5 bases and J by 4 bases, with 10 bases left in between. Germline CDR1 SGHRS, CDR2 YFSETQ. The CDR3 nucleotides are TGCGCCAGCAGTTCCCTAGGTTACAATGAGCAGTTCTTC. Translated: CASSSLGYNEQFF.

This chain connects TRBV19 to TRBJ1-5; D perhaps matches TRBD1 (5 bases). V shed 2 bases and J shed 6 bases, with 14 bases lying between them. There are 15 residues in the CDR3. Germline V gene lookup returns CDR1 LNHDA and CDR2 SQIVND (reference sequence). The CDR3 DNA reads TGTGCCAGTAGTATACAGAGGGGCGCGGGTCAGCCCCAGCATTTT. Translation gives CASSIQRGAGQPQHF.

For the CDR3, the DNA is TGTGCCAGCAGCGCGGGAACAGGGAGACGAAACACTGAAGCTTTCTTT. Translated, it gives CASSAGTGRRNTEAFF. V is TRBV9 and J is TRBJ1-1; D might be TRBD1 (6 bases). Germline loops: CDR1 SGDLS, CDR2 YYNGEE. V was pared by 3 bases and J by 2 bases, with 17 bases between. This CDR3 spans 16 amino acids.

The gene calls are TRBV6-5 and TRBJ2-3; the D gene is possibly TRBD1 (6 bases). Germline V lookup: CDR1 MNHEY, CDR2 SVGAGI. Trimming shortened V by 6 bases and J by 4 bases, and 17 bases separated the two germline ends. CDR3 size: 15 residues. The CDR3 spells CASRRRDTGADTQYF. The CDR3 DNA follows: TGTGCCAGCAGGCGCCGGGACACTGGTGCAGATACGCAGTATTTT.

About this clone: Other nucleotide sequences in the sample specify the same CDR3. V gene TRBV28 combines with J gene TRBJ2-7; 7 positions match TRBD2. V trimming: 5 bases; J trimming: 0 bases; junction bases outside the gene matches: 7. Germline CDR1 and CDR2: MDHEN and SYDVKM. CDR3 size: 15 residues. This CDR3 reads CASSLLAGPSYEQYF. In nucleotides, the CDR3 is TGTGCCAGCAGTCTTTTAGCGGGCCCCTCCTACGAGCAGTACTTC.

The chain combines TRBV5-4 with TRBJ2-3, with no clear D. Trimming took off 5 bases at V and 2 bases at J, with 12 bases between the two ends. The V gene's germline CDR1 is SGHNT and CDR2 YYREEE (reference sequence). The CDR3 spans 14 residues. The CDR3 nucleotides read TGTGCCAGCAGTCACCGGGCCGTCACAGATACGCAGTATTTT. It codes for CASSHRAVTDTQYF.

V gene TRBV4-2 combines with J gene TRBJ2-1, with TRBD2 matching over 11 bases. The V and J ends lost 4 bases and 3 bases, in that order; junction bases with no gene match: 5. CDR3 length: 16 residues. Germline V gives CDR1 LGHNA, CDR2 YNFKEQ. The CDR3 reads CASSPGLAGRYNEQFF. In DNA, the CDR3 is TGTGCCAGCAGCCCCGGACTAGCGGGCCGCTACAATGAGCAGTTCTTC.

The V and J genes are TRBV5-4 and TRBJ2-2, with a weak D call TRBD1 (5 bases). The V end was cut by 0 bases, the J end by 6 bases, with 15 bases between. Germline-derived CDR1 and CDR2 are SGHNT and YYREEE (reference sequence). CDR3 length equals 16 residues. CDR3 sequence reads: CASSLGGLTAPGELFF. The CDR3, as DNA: TGTGCCAGCAGCTTGGGGGGCCTAACCGCCCCCGGGGAGCTGTTTTTT.

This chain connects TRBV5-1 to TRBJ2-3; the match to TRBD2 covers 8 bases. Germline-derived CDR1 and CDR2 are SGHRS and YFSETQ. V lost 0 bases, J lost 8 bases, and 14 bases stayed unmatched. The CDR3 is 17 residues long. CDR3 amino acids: CASSLEPSGSILGTQYF. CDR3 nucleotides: TGCGCCAGCAGCTTGGAACCCAGCGGGAGTATCCTTGGTACGCAGTATTTT.

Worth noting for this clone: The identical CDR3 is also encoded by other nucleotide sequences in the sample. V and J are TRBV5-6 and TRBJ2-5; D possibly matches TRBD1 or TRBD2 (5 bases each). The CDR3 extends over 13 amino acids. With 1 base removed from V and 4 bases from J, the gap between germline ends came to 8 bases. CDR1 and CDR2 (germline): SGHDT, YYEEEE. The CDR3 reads CASSLSGTETQYF. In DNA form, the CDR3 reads TGTGCCAGCAGCTTGTCTGGGACAGAGACCCAGTACTTC.

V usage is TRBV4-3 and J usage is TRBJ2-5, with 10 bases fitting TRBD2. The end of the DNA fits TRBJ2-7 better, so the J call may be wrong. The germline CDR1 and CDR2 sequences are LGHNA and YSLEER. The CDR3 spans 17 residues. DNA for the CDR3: TGCGCCAGCAGCCAAGGGGGCCGAGCGGGAGGGCCCTACGAGCAGTACTTC. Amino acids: CASSQGGRAGGPYEQYF.

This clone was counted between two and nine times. The CDR3 region is CASSLNRAGSLNEQFF. The CDR3 region has the DNA TGTGCCAGCAGCTTAAATCGGGCGGGATCTTTAAATGAGCAGTTCTTC. The J gene is TRBJ2-1, the V gene TRBV7-3; TRBD2 might be the D (6 bases). There are 16 residues in the CDR3. The germline gives CDR1 SGHTA, CDR2 FQGTGA. V was cut by 1 base and J by 7 bases, with 17 bases left in between.

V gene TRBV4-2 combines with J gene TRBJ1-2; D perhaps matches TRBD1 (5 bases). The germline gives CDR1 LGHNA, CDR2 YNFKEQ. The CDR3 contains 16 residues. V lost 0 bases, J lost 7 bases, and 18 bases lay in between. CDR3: CASSQDLGGLGGGYTF. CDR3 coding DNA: TGTGCCAGCAGCCAAGACCTCGGGGGGTTGGGTGGTGGCTACACCTTC.

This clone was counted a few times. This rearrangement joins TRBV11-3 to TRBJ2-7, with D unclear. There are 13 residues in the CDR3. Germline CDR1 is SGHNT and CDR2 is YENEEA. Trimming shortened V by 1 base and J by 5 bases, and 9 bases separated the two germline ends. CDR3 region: CASSLGVGHEQYF. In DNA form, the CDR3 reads TGTGCCAGCAGCTTAGGGGTGGGCCACGAGCAGTACTTC. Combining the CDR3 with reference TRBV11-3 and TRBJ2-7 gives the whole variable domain EAGVVQSPRYKIIEKKQPVAFWCNPISGHNTLYWYLQNLGQGPELLIRYENEEAVDDSQLPKDRFSAERLKGVDSTLKIQPAELGDSAVYLCASSLGVGHEQYFGPGTRLTVT.

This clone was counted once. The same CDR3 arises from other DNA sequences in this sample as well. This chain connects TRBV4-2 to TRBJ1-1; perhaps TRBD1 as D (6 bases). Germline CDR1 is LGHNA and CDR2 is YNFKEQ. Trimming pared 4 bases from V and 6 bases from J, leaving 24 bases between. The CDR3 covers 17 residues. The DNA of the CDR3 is TGTGCCAGCAGCCCGGTAAGGGGGGGAACGGATCGGGCTGAAGCTTTCTTT. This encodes CASSPVRGGTDRAEAFF.

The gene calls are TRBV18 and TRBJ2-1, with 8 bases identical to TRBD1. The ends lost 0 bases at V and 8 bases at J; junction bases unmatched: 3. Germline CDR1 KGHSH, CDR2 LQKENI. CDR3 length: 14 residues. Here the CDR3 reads CASSPPGQGHEQFF. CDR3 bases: TGTGCCAGCTCACCACCCGGACAGGGCCATGAGCAGTTCTTC. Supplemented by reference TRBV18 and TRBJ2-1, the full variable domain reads NAGVMQNPRHLVRRRGQEARLRCSPMKGHSHVYWYRQLPEEGLKFMVYLQKENIIDESGMPKERFSAEFPKEGPSILRIQQVVRGDSAAYFCASSPPGQGHEQFFGPGTRLTVL.

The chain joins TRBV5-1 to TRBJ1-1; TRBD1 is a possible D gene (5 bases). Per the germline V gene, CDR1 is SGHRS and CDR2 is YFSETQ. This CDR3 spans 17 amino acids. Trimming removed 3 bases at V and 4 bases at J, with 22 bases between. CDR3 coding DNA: TGCGCCAGCAGCTCCATCCCCAAGGACACAATACCCACTGAAGCTTTCTTT. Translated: CASSSIPKDTIPTEAFF.

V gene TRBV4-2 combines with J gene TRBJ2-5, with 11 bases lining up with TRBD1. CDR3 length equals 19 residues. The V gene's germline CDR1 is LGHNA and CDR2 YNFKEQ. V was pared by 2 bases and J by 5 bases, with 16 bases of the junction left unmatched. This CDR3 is CASSQKGTGGLVDTETQYF. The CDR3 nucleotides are TGTGCCAGCAGCCAAAAGGGGACAGGGGGACTAGTCGATACGGAGACCCAGTACTTC.

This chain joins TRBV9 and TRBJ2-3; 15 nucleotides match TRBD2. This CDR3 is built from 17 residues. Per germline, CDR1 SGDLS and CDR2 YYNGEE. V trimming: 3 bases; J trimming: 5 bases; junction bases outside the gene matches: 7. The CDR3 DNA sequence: TGTGCCAGCAGCGCCGGGGGACTAGCGGGAGGATTAGATACGCAGTATTTT. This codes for CASSAGGLAGGLDTQYF.

This chain's CDR3 is CASSHRDRYYGYTF. The CDR3 coding sequence is TGTGCCAGCAGCCACCGGGACAGGTACTATGGCTACACCTTC. The rearrangement uses TRBV7-2 and TRBJ1-2; TRBD1 agrees at 8 bases. The CDR3 spans 14 residues. V trimming: 5 bases; J trimming: 3 bases; junction bases outside the gene matches: 5. CDR1 and CDR2 (germline): SGHTA, FQGNSA.

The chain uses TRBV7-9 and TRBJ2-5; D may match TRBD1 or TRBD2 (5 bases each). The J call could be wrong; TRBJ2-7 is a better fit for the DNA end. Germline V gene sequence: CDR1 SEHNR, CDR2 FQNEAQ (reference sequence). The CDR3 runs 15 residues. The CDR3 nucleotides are TGTGCCAGCAGCGGAAGAGGGGTCCTCCTCTACGAGCAGTACTTC. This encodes CASSGRGVLLYEQYF.

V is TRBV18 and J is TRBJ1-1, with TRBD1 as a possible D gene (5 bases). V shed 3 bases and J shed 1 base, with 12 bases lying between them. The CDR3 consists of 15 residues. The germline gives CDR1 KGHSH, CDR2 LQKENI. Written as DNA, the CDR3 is TGTGCCAGCTCACCCTGGGGGAGCCAGAACACTGAAGCTTTCTTT. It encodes CASSPWGSQNTEAFF.

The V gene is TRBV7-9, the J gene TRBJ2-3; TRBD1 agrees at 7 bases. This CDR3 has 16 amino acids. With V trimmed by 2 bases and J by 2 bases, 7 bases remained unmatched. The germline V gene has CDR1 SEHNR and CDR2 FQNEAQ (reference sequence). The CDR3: CASSLTDRELTDTQYF. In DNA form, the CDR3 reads TGTGCCAGCAGCTTAACCGACAGGGAGCTCACAGATACGCAGTATTTT.

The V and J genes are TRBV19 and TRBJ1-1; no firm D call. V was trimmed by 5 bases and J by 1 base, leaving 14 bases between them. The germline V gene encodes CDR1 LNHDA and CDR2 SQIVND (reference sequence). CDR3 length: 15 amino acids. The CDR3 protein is CASSAPKRKNTEAFF. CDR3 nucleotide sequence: TGTGCCAGTAGTGCCCCTAAGCGGAAGAACACTGAAGCTTTCTTT.